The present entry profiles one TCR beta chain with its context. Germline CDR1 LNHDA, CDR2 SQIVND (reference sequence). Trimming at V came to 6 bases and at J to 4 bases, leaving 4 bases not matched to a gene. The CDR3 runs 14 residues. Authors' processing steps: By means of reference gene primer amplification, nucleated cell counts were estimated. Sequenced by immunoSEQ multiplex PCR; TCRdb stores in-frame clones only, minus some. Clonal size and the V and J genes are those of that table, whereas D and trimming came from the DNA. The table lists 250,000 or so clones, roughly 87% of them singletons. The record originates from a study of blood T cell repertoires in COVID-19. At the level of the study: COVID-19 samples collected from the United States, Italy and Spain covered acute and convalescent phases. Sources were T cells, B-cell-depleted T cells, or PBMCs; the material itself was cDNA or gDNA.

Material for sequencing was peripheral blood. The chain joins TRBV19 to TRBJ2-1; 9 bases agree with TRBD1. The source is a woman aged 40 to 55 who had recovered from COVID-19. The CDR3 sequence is CASRTGGWYNEQFF. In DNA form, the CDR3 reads TGTGCCAGTAGGACAGGGGGATGGTACAATGAGCAGTTCTTC.